Listed here are 6 T cell receptor beta chains from one sample, sequenced in a study of cytomegalovirus exposure and HLA in healthy donors. With 60 Vbeta and 13 Jbeta primers, the PCR was carried out. Clones were read by immunoSEQ multiplex PCR, and TCRdb kept only the in-frame ones, dropping some. Seen here are over 95,000 clones, about 74% observed once, and the top ten hold 7.5% to 9%. Specimen: PBMCs. These receptors were taken from a female donor in good health and CMV-seronegative.

The CDR3 protein is CASSLAGEAFF. The CDR3 DNA is TGCGCCAGCAGCTTGGCAGGCGAAGCTTTCTTT. The chain is built from TRBV5-1 and TRBJ1-1; D is unresolved. This CDR3 comprises 11 residues. V lost 0 bases and J 8 bases, leaving 5 bases between the germline ends. The V gene's germline CDR1 is SGHRS and CDR2 YFSETQ.

There are a few counts of this clone. The V call is TRBV14, the J call TRBJ2-7, with TRBD2 as a possible D gene (5 bases). There are 14 residues in the CDR3. Germline V gene lookup returns CDR1 SGHDN and CDR2 FVKESK. V lost 4 bases and J lost 3, with 13 bases in between. CDR3 region: CASSLSGSLYEQYF. In nucleotides, the CDR3 is TGTGCCAGCAGCCTATCGGGGTCCCTCTACGAGCAGTACTTC. Supplemented by reference TRBV14 and TRBJ2-7, the full variable domain reads EAGVTQFPSHSVIEKGQTVTLRCDPISGHDNLYWYRRVMGKEIKFLLHFVKESKQDESGMPNNRFLAERTGGTYSTLKVQPAELEDSGVYFCASSLSGSLYEQYFGPGTRLTVT.

This clone was observed a single time. The chain employs TRBV6-5 and TRBJ1-1, with D perhaps TRBD1 (5 bases). Germline CDR1 is MNHEY and CDR2 is SVGAGI. The germline V and J ends were trimmed by 2 bases and 6 bases, with 16 bases remaining between them. CDR3 size: 15 residues. CDR3 bases: TGTGCCAGCAGTTACACCCGCAGGGCGAGCCCTGAAGCTTTCTTT. It encodes CASSYTRRASPEAFF.

Note on this clone: A read error may account for a junction end that differs from germline. J is TRBJ1-6 and V is TRBV7-9, with 7 bases aligning to TRBD1. The germline gives CDR1 SEHNR, CDR2 FQNEAQ (reference sequence). The CDR3 runs to 18 residues. CDR3 sequence (DNA): TGTTCCAGCAGCTCGGACAGGCTCCTAAGCTCCTATAATTCACCCCTCCACTTT. Its protein product is CSSSSDRLLSSYNSPLHF.

The chain's CDR3 is CASSSTRQTGGQGETQYF. The CDR3 DNA is TGCGCCAGCAGCTCCACACGTCAGACAGGGGGCCAAGGAGAGACCCAGTACTTC. The genes are TRBV5-1 and TRBJ2-5; 10 nucleotides agree with TRBD1. This CDR3 is built from 18 residues. V lost 3 bases, J lost 4 bases, and 15 bases stayed unmatched. Germline V gene lookup returns CDR1 SGHRS and CDR2 YFSETQ.

The V call is TRBV6-6, the J call TRBJ2-5; TRBD1 agrees at 8 bases. The junction had 5 bases not matched to a gene; V was cut back by 3 bases and J by 5 bases. Germline CDR1 is MNHNY and CDR2 is SVGAGI (reference sequence). This CDR3 is 14 amino acids long. The CDR3 loop reads CASSYQGARETQYF. In nucleotides, the CDR3 is TGTGCCAGCAGTTATCAGGGGGCGCGGGAGACCCAGTACTTC.